This TCR beta chain was obtained from a study of blood T cell repertoires in COVID-19. In the study overall: Sites in the United States, Italy and Spain provided acute and convalescent COVID-19 samples.

This CDR3 is built from 14 residues. The germline V gene has CDR1 GTSNPN and CDR2 SVGIG (reference sequence). Germline trimming cut 0 bases from V and 5 bases from J; bases unmatched to any gene: 3. Data came from immunoSEQ multiplex PCR; TCRdb stores just in-frame clones and leaves some out. The table includes roughly 280,000 clones, around 87% detected once. This rearrangement joins TRBV30 to TRBJ2-1, with TRBD2 identical over 8 bases. The clonotype comes from a woman in her sixties or seventies with COVID-19, enrolled during active disease. Sequencing was performed on peripheral blood. This CDR3 is CAWSVLAVDNEQFF. The CDR3 bases are TGTGCCTGGAGTGTACTAGCGGTCGACAATGAGCAGTTCTTC.